This TCR beta chain was obtained from a study of CD8 T cells in Susac syndrome. Study-wide findings and caveats: None of the CD4+ T cell repertoires in Susac syndrome showed clonal expansion.

RNA, at about 0.45 to 1 ug, was reverse transcribed with random hexamers. Amplification of TCR beta CDR3 across 54 Vbeta and 13 Jbeta was performed with immunoSEQ multiplex PCR. Each CDR3 protein is one row after TCRdb ran MiXCR on the immunoSEQ multiplex PCR reads. This sample yields 150,000 to 200,000 distinct CDR3 sequences, of which 91% are seen a single time; around 0.079% belongs to the top ten. The germline V gene has CDR1 SNHLY and CDR2 FYNNEI. The V and J ends lost 1 base and 8 bases respectively, with 9 bases between them. The CDR3 sequence is 14 residues long. Negative isolation was used for CD8+ and CD4+ T cells and FACS enrichment for TEMRA cells. Concerning this clonotype: What it binds is unknown.

This TCR came from a human donor with Susac syndrome. Sequencing used CD4+ T cells from PBMCs. The chain employs TRBV2 and TRBJ1-6; D is undetermined. The CDR3 sequence: CASSEGWEHSPLHF. CDR3 sequence (DNA): TGTGCCAGCAGTGAAGGCTGGGAACATTCACCCCTCCACTTT. The full variable domain, rest sourced from reference TRBV2 and TRBJ1-6, is EPEVTQTPSHQVTQMGQEVILRCVPISNHLYFYWYRQILGQKVEFLVSFYNNEISEKSEIFDDQFSVERPDGSNFTLKIRSTKLEDSAMYFCASSEGWEHSPLHFGNGTRLTVT.